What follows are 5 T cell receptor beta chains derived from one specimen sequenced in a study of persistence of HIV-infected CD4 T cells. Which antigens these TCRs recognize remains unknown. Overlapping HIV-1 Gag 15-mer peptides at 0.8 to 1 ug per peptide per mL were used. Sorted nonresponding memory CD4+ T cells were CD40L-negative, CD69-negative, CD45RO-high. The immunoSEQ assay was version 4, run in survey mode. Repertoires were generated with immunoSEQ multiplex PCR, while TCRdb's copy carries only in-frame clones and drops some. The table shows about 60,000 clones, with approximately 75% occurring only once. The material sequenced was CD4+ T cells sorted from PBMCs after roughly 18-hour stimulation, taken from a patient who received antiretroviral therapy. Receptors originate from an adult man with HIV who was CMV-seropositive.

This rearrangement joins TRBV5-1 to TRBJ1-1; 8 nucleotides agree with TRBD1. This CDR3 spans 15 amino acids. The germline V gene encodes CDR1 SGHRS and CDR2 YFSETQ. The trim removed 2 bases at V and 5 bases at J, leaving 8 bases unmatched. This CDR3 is CASSFTGQGGTEAFF. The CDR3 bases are TGCGCCAGCAGCTTCACCGGACAGGGAGGGACTGAAGCTTTCTTT. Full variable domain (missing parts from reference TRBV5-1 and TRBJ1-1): KAGVTQTPRYLIKTRGQQVTLSCSPISGHRSVSWYQQTPGQGLQFLFEYFSETQRNKGNFPGRFSGRQFSNSRSEMNVSTLELGDSALYLCASSFTGQGGTEAFFGQGTRLTVV.

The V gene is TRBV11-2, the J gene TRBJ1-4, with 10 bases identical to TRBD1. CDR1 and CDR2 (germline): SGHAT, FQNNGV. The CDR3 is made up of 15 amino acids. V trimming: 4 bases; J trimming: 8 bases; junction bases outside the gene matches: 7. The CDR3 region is CASSSGQGFWEKLFF. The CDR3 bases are TGTGCCAGCAGCTCGGGACAGGGGTTTTGGGAAAAACTGTTTTTT.

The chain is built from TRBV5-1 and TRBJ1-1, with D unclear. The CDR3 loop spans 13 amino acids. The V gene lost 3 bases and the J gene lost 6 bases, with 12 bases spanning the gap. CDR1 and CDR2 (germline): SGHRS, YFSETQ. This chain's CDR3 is CASSWEELSEAFF. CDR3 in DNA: TGCGCCAGCAGCTGGGAAGAGTTGTCTGAAGCTTTCTTT.

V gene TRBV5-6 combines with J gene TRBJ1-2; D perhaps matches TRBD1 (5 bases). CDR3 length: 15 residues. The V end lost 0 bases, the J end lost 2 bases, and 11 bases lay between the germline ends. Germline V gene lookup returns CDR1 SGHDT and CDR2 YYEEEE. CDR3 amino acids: CASSLGPGYNYGYTF. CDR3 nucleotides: TGTGCCAGCAGCTTGGGGCCAGGGTACAACTATGGCTACACCTTC.

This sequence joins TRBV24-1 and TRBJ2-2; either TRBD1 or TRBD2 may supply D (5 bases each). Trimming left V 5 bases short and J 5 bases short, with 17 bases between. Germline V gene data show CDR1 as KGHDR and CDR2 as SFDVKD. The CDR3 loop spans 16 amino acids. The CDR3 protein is CATSVGAGAGTGELFF. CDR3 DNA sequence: TGTGCCACCAGTGTGGGAGCCGGGGCAGGTACCGGGGAGCTGTTTTTT.